Below are 30 T cell receptor beta chains sequenced from a single sample in a study of CD8+CD57+ T cells in acquired aplastic anemia. Investigators profiled TCR beta VDJ and CDR3 from genomic DNA template. In TCRdb, the reads were re-called with MiXCR into one record per CDR3 protein. The profile shows roughly 130,000 distinct CDR3 sequences, 48% of them singletons. The sequencing sample was made of sorted CD4+, CD8+, or CD8+CD57+ T cells (not recorded which) from PBMCs. The receptors were gathered from a human donor in good health, serving as a control.

Many counts were recorded for this clonotype. The chain employs TRBV19 and TRBJ1-1; 9 positions agree with TRBD1. Unmatched junction bases numbered 11, after V lost 3 bases and J lost 6 bases. The CDR3 is 16 amino acids. Germline V gene sequence: CDR1 LNHDA, CDR2 SQIVND (reference sequence). This CDR3 is CASSMGYRGLPAEAFF. The CDR3 nucleotides read TGTGCCAGTAGTATGGGCTACAGGGGGCTCCCGGCTGAAGCTTTCTTT.

This clonotype was detected only once. The V call is TRBV29-1, the J call TRBJ2-5, with TRBD1 matching 8 bases. The junction had 10 bases not matched to a gene; V was cut back by 7 bases and J by 6 bases. Germline lookup yields CDR1 SQVTM and CDR2 ANQGSEA. CDR3 length equals 13 residues. CDR3 amino acids: CSGLNRGAKTQYF. CDR3 coding DNA: TGCAGCGGGCTAAACAGGGGGGCTAAGACCCAGTACTTC.

This clonotype turned up a few times. This chain joins TRBV25-1 and TRBJ2-6, with unresolved D. This CDR3 is 17 amino acids long. V shed 4 bases and J shed 0 bases, with 13 bases lying between them. CDR1 and CDR2 (germline): MGHDK, SYGVNS. The chain's CDR3 is CASSGRTLGSGANVLTF. The DNA for the CDR3 is TGTGCCAGCAGTGGTCGGACCCTTGGCTCTGGGGCCAACGTCCTGACTTTC.

This clonotype was counted ten times or more. This chain links TRBV20-1 with TRBJ2-3, with 9 bases that match TRBD2. The CDR3 has 17 residues. The V segment lost 4 bases and the J segment 3 bases; nucleotides outside the gene matches: 14. CDR1 and CDR2 from the germline V gene are DFQATT and SNEGSKA (reference sequence). CDR3 residues: CSAKDGRGGRGTDTQYF. CDR3 DNA: TGCAGTGCTAAGGATGGGCGGGGGGGCAGAGGGACAGATACGCAGTATTTT.

J is TRBJ1-4 and V is TRBV6-2 or TRBV6-3, with D possibly matching TRBD1 (6 bases). Trimming removed 0 bases at V and 8 bases at J, with 22 bases between. The CDR3 consists of 18 residues. Germline CDR1 and CDR2: MNHEY and SVGEGT. CDR3 sequence reads: CASSYSSTGVTRGEKLFF. The CDR3 coding sequence is TGTGCCAGCAGTTACTCATCGACAGGAGTAACAAGGGGGGAAAAACTGTTTTTT.

This clonotype was picked up many times. This chain connects TRBV12-3 or TRBV12-4 to TRBJ1-5; 12 bases map to TRBD1. With V trimmed by 5 bases and J by 3 bases, 8 bases remained unmatched. CDR3 length equals 17 residues. CDR3 nucleotides: TGTGCCAGCAGTCTGGGACAGGGGGCTAGGAACAATCAGCCCCAGCATTTT. Protein sequence: CASSLGQGARNNQPQHF.

This clonotype was detected ten times or more. The genes are TRBV7-9 and TRBJ1-6, with D possibly being TRBD1 (5 bases). Germline assignment: CDR1 SEHNR and CDR2 FQNEAQ (reference sequence). V was trimmed by 3 bases and J by 8 bases, leaving 11 bases between them. CDR3 length equals 14 residues. The CDR3 DNA reads TGTGCCAGCAGCTTCGGCAGGGATGATTCACCCCTCCACTTT. Amino acid sequence: CASSFGRDDSPLHF. Full variable domain (rest looked up from reference TRBV7-9 and TRBJ1-6): DTGVSQNPRHKITKRGQNVTFRCDPISEHNRLYWYRQTLGQGPEFLTYFQNEAQLEKSRLLSDRFSAERPKGSFSTLEIQRTEQGDSAMYLCASSFGRDDSPLHFGNGTRLTVT.

This clonotype was detected ten times or more. The rearrangement uses TRBV12-5 and TRBJ1-6; possibly TRBD1 for D (5 bases). V was pared by 2 bases and J by 10 bases, with 12 bases between. The V gene's germline CDR1 is LGHNT and CDR2 FRNRAP. CDR3 length: 14 amino acids. CDR3 loop: CASGLFQGGSPLHF. The CDR3 region has the DNA TGTGCTAGTGGTTTGTTCCAGGGAGGATCACCCCTCCACTTT.

On this clonotype itself: At one end the junction does not follow the germline gene, possibly because of a read error. The chain employs TRBV7-2 and TRBJ1-1, with TRBD1 matching 8 bases. The length of the CDR3 is 14 residues. The germline CDR1 and CDR2 sequences are SGHTA and FQGNSA. The CDR3 here is CASSPTGGSTEAYF. The CDR3, as DNA: TGTGCCAGCAGCCCCACAGGGGGGAGCACTGAAGCTTACTTT.

V usage is TRBV27 and J usage is TRBJ2-1; D unresolved. The germline V gene has CDR1 MNHEY and CDR2 SMNVEV (reference sequence). The CDR3 runs 14 residues. Trimming took off 7 bases at V and 0 bases at J, with 10 bases between the two ends. The CDR3 sequence is CASTMDPSYNEQFF. For the CDR3, the DNA is TGTGCCAGCACGATGGACCCCTCCTACAATGAGCAGTTCTTC.

This rearrangement joins TRBV7-9 to TRBJ1-1, with D unresolved. The CDR3 extends over 13 amino acids. The germline CDR1 and CDR2 sequences are SEHNR and FQNEAQ (reference sequence). V lost 1 base and J lost 1, with 4 bases in between. CDR3 region: CASSLGSNTEAFF. DNA of the CDR3: TGTGCCAGCAGCTTAGGATCGAACACTGAAGCTTTCTTT.

The rearrangement links TRBV24-1 to TRBJ2-3, with 7 bases fitting TRBD1. Looked up from germline, CDR1 is KGHDR and CDR2 is SFDVKD. The J segment lost 8 bases and the V segment lost 9 bases, leaving 10 bases of the junction unmatched. The CDR3 sequence is 13 residues long. Here the CDR3 reads CATGTDHEITQYF. The CDR3 region has the DNA TGTGCCACCGGGACAGACCACGAAATTACGCAGTATTTT.

In its sample, this clonotype was seen many times. The V gene is TRBV10-3, the J gene TRBJ1-5; D is possibly TRBD1 (5 bases). The CDR3 is 17 residues long. Trimming stripped 1 base from V and 2 bases from J, with 15 bases between. Germline-derived CDR1 and CDR2 are ENHRY and SYGVKD. DNA for the CDR3: TGTGCCATCAGTGAGTATGAGGGCGGCAGGGGCAATCAGCCCCAGCATTTT. Its translation: CAISEYEGGRGNQPQHF.

This clonotype has more than one count but fewer than ten. The gene calls are TRBV27 and TRBJ2-5, with D tentatively TRBD1 (5 bases). Trimming took 4 bases from V and 4 from J, leaving 10 bases between them. The CDR3 has 13 residues. CDR1 and CDR2 from the germline V gene are MNHEY and SMNVEV (reference sequence). The CDR3: CASSWTYPETQYF. CDR3 DNA sequence: TGTGCCAGCAGTTGGACATACCCAGAGACCCAGTACTTC.

This clonotype appeared many times. The chain combines TRBV20-1 with TRBJ2-5, with TRBD2 matching 9 bases. In germline, CDR1 is DFQATT, CDR2 SNEGSKA (reference sequence). The length of the CDR3 is 12 residues. V shed 6 bases and J 5 bases; nucleotides not matched to a gene: 4. CDR3 in amino acids: CSAPAGGETQYF. DNA of the CDR3: TGCAGTGCCCCGGCGGGGGGGGAGACCCAGTACTTC.

The chain links TRBV9 to TRBJ2-5, with D possibly matching TRBD2 (7 bases). This CDR3 is built from 13 residues. The V gene's germline CDR1 is SGDLS and CDR2 YYNGEE. For the CDR3, the DNA is TGTGCTAGAGTCTCGGGGGGCCGAAAGACCCAGTACTTC. This encodes CARVSGGRKTQYF. The entire variable domain, with the rest obtained from reference TRBV9 and TRBJ2-5, is as follows: DSGVTQTPKHLITATGQRVTLRCSPRSGDLSVYWYQQSLDQGLQFLIQYYNGEERAKGNILERFSAQQFPDLHSELNLSSLELGDSALYFCARVSGGRKTQYFGPGTRLLVL.

This clonotype was counted ten times or more. The chain carries TRBV9 and TRBJ1-2, with 9 nucleotides matching TRBD1. This CDR3 comprises 15 residues. Germline-derived CDR1 and CDR2 are SGDLS and YYNGEE. V was pared by 3 bases and J by 2 bases, with 5 bases of the junction left unmatched. CDR3: CASSALGTGNYGYTF. CDR3 nucleotide sequence: TGTGCCAGCAGCGCGCTAGGGACAGGGAACTATGGCTACACCTTC.

This clonotype came up many times. V usage is TRBV5-1 and J usage is TRBJ2-2, with 7 bases that match TRBD1. Germline CDR1 and CDR2: SGHRS and YFSETQ. The CDR3 totals 17 residues. V gave up 5 bases and J gave up 2 bases; unmatched junction bases: 12. The CDR3 sequence: CASRPLPRTGNTGELFF. In DNA, the CDR3 is TGCGCCAGCAGACCGCTTCCCCGGACAGGCAACACCGGGGAGCTGTTTTTT.

This chain connects TRBV29-1 to TRBJ1-1; D possibly corresponds to TRBD1 (5 bases). The germline V gene encodes CDR1 SQVTM and CDR2 ANQGSEA. Between the trimmed V and J ends, which lost 2 bases and 4 bases, there was a span of 11 bases. The CDR3 totals 13 residues. The CDR3 region is CSVENGRGTEAFF. In DNA, the CDR3 is TGCAGCGTTGAAAATGGGAGGGGCACTGAAGCTTTCTTT.

This clonotype was counted many times. The chain combines TRBV6-1 with TRBJ1-2; TRBD1 matches at 12 bases. V shed 6 bases, J shed 4 bases, and the junction held 12 bases outside the gene matches. CDR1 and CDR2 from the germline V gene are MNHNS and SASEGT. This CDR3 spans 17 amino acids. DNA for the CDR3: TGTGCCAGCAGGGGAACCGGGACAGGGGGCGTAAGCTATGGCTACACCTTC. Residues: CASRGTGTGGVSYGYTF.

This clonotype came up many times. The CDR3 DNA reads TGTGCCAGCAGCGTTTACAGGGGTGCCGAAGCTTTCTTT. Protein product: CASSVYRGAEAFF. V and J are TRBV7-9 and TRBJ1-1; 7 nucleotides match TRBD1. This CDR3 spans 13 amino acids. J lost 8 bases, V lost 5 bases, and 8 bases had no gene match. Germline assignment: CDR1 SEHNR and CDR2 FQNEAQ (reference sequence).

This clonotype was picked up many times. V and J are TRBV5-4 and TRBJ2-5; 7 nucleotides line up with TRBD2. V was clipped by 1 base and J by 1 base; unmatched bases: 13. The CDR3 is 18 residues long. Germline CDR1 is SGHNT and CDR2 is YYREEE (reference sequence). The CDR3 loop reads CASSLIVGRGYSQETQYF. In nucleotides, the CDR3 is TGTGCCAGCAGCTTGATTGTTGGGCGGGGGTATTCCCAAGAGACCCAGTACTTC.

The chain uses TRBV24-1 and TRBJ1-5; a possible D gene is TRBD1 (5 bases). Trimming pared 7 bases from V and 2 bases from J, leaving 17 bases between. The CDR3 sequence is 16 residues long. Germline CDR1 and CDR2: KGHDR and SFDVKD. The CDR3 DNA follows: TGTGCCACCAGCTCAGATGTGGGGGAACGCAATCAGCCCCAGCATTTT. This gives the protein CATSSDVGERNQPQHF.

The chain joins TRBV19 to TRBJ2-3, with 8 bases identical to TRBD2. This CDR3 comprises 13 residues. Germline CDR1 reads LNHDA; CDR2 reads SQIVND (reference sequence). After removal of 10 bases from V and 3 bases from J, the junction contained 6 bases not matched to a gene. The CDR3 nucleotides read TGTGCCACCCGGGGGGGTAAGACAGATACGCAGTATTTT. Protein sequence: CATRGGKTDTQYF.

The chain has TRBV9 and TRBJ2-1, with no clear D. V lost 4 bases and J 3 bases, leaving 17 bases between the germline ends. Germline V gene lookup returns CDR1 SGDLS and CDR2 YYNGEE. The CDR3 contains 16 residues. CDR3 loop: CASSQPTLRLYNEQFF. The CDR3 DNA sequence: TGTGCCAGCAGCCAACCCACGCTTCGTCTCTACAATGAGCAGTTCTTC.

This clonotype has only a few counts. V usage is TRBV7-9 and J usage is TRBJ2-7; D uncertain. The V end was cut by 5 bases, the J end by 5 bases, with 10 bases between. CDR1 and CDR2 from the germline V gene are SEHNR and FQNEAQ (reference sequence). CDR3 size: 12 residues. The chain's CDR3 is CASSRVLDEQYF. The CDR3 DNA reads as TGTGCCAGCAGCCGGGTATTAGACGAGCAGTACTTC.

This clonotype was picked up many times. The chain has TRBV12-3 or TRBV12-4 and TRBJ1-1, with 8 bases lining up with TRBD1. This CDR3 comprises 15 residues. V shed 6 bases and J 5 bases; nucleotides not matched to a gene: 11. The CDR3 loop is CASRAGGGSGTEAFF. The CDR3 DNA follows: TGTGCCAGCAGAGCAGGGGGCGGTTCTGGAACTGAAGCTTTCTTT.

This clonotype occurred many times. The V gene is TRBV12-3 or TRBV12-4, the J gene TRBJ2-5, with TRBD2 matching over 11 bases. CDR3 length equals 16 residues. The V gene end was trimmed by 3 bases and the J gene end by 5 bases; junction bases not matched to a gene: 8. The CDR3 here is CASSFGLAGGGETQYF. The CDR3 nucleotides are TGTGCCAGCAGTTTTGGTCTAGCGGGGGGCGGGGAGACCCAGTACTTC.

This clonotype turned up a few times. This sequence joins TRBV25-1 and TRBJ1-2, with TRBD1 matching 7 bases. Germline V gives CDR1 MGHDK, CDR2 SYGVNS. V dropped 4 bases and J dropped 7; count of bases not matched to a gene: 3. The CDR3 loop spans 12 amino acids. For the CDR3, the DNA is TGTGCCAGCAGTGGACAGGGTACTGGCTACACCTTC. It is translated as CASSGQGTGYTF.

This rearrangement joins TRBV5-1 to TRBJ2-3; D gene ambiguous. Trimming cost V 3 bases and J 0 bases, with 5 bases left between them. There are 13 residues in the CDR3. The germline V gene encodes CDR1 SGHRS and CDR2 YFSETQ. The CDR3 DNA sequence: TGCGCCAGCAGCTCCTTAAGCACAGATACGCAGTATTTT. Protein product: CASSSLSTDTQYF.